This TCR beta chain was found in a study of T cell repertoires in cytomegalovirus infection. The overall study: Matching HLA type, along with CMV infection, was indicated by public TCR beta signatures.

Concerning this clonotype itself: Its antigen remains unidentified.

One entry per CDR3 protein results from TCRdb running MiXCR on the reads. Here the sample spans under 200,000 distinct CDR3 sequences, roughly 21% being singletons. Study-level findings and limits: Carriers of CMV plus the relevant HLA were identified by cumulative public TCR beta family frequency.

The length of the CDR3 is 15 residues. Germline V CDR1 and CDR2: LGHNA, YSLEER. V shed 1 base, J shed 0 bases, and the junction held 0 bases outside the gene matches. The rearrangement uses TRBV4-3 and TRBJ1-3; 7 bases line up with TRBD1. This clonotype was obtained from a human donor in good health (CMV status not recorded). Some clones in this sample may be carry-over from other donors' samples. The source material was CD8+ T cells from cultured PBMCs, sampled from culture after CMV antigen stimulation. The CDR3 reads CASSQGTGSGNTIYF. CDR3 nucleotide sequence: TGCGCCAGCAGCCAAGGGACAGGCTCTGGAAACACCATATATTTT.